Included here is one T cell receptor beta chain sequence, with context. The antigen remains unidentified. These data originate in a study of early T cells in non-severe SARS-CoV-2 infection. Study conclusions and caveats: Lookups in VDJdb leaned toward anti-spike CD8 responses and missed private and CD4 specificities.

cDNA molecules, individually, were tagged with unique molecular identifiers. TCRdb analysed the 5' RACE reads with MiXCR anew, one entry per CDR3 protein. This sample has roughly 20,000 distinct CDR3 sequences, with 5% found just once. This CDR3 comprises 17 residues. V dropped 5 bases and J dropped 2; count of bases not matched to a gene: 8. Germline CDR1 reads MNHEY; CDR2 reads SVGEGT. The TCR comes from an adult who was a healthcare worker with PCR-confirmed SARS-CoV-2 infection or an uninfected control (not recorded which). This sequence joins TRBV6-2 or TRBV6-3 and TRBJ2-1; 11 nucleotides agree with TRBD2. The sample comprised whole blood. CDR3 DNA: TGTGCCAGCAGTCTAACTAGCGGGAGAGGGGCCTACAATGAGCAGTTCTTC. Translation: CASSLTSGRGAYNEQFF.